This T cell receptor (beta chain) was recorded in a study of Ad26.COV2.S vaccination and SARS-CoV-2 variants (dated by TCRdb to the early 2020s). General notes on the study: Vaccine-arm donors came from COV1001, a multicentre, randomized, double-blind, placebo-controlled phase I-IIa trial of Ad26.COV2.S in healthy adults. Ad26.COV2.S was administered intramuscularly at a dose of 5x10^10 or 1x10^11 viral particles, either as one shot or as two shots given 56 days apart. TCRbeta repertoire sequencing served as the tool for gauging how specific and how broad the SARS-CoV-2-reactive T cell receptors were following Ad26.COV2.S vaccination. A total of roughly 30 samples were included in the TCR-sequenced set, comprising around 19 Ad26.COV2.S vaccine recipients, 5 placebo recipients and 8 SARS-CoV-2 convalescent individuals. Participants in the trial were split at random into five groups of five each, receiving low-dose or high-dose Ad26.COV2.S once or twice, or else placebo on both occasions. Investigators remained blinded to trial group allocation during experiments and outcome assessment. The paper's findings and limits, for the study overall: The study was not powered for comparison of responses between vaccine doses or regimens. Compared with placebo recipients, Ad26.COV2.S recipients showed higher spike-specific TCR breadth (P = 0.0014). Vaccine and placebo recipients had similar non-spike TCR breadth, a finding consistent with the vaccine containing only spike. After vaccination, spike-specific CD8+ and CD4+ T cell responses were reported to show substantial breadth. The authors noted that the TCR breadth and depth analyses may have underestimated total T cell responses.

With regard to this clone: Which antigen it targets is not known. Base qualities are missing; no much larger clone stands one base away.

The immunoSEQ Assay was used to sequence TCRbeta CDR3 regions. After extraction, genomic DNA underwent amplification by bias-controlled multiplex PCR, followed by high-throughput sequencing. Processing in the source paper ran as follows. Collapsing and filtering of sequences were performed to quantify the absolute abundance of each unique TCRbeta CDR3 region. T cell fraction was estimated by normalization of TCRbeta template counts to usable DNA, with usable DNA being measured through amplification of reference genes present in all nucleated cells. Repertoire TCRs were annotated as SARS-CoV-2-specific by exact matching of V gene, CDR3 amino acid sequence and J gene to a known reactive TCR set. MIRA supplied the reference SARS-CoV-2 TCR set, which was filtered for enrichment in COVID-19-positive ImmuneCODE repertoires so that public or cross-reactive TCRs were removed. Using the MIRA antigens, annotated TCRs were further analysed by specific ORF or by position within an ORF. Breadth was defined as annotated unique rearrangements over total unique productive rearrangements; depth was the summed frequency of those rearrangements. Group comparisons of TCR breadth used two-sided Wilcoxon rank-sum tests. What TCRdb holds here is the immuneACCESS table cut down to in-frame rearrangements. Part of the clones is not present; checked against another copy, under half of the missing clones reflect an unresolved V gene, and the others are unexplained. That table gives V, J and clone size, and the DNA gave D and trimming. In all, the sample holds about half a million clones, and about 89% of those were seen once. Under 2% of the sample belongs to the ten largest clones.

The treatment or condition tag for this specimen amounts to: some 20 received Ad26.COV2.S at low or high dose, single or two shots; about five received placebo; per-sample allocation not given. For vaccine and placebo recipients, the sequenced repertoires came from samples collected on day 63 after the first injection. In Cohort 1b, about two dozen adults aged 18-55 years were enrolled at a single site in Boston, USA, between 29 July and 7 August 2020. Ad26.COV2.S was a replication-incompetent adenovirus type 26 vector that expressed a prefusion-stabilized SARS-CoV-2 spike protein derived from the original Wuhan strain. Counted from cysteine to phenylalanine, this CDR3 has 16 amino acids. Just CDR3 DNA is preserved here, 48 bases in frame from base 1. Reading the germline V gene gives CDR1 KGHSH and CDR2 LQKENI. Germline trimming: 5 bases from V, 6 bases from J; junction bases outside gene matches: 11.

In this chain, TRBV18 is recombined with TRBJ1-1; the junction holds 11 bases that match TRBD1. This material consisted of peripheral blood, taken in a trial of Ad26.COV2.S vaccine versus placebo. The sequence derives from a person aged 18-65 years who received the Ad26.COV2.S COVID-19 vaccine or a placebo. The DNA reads TGTGCCAGCTCAACTGGGACAGGGGGGTCTTTATCTGAAGCTTTCTTT. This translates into CASSTGTGGSLSEAFF.